These T cell receptor beta chains were read from a single sample in a study of blood T cells in healthy people across ages. One entry per CDR3 protein, called by TCRdb with MiXCR from the 5' RACE reads. The sample includes more than 650,000 distinct CDR3 sequences, 40% to 65% of them seen just once. Sequencing was performed on blood. These receptors were collected from a man at least 80 years old in good health. The CDR3 runs from the conserved cysteine through the conserved F or W. Clone size appears in some rows only: once, few, many, or a class for an expanded clone.

V gene: TRBV7-7; J gene: TRBJ2-3; clone size: few; CDR3 protein: CASSPGTSSTDTQYF
V gene: TRBV4-2; J gene: TRBJ1-2; clone size: NA; CDR3 protein: CASATGVNYGYTF
V gene: TRBV27; J gene: NA; clone size: NA; CDR3 protein: CASRRGQIYSYEQYF
V gene: TRBV29-1; J gene: TRBJ2-2; clone size: NA; CDR3 protein: CSVSDSRGTGELFF
V gene: TRBV20-1; J gene: TRBJ1-2; clone size: many; CDR3 protein: CSARGGAGYTF
V gene: TRBV4-2; J gene: TRBJ2-7; clone size: NA; CDR3 protein: CASSPAGTSGIGEQYF
V gene: TRBV9; J gene: TRBJ2-5; clone size: few; CDR3 protein: CASSIAIAAETQYF
V gene: TRBV27; J gene: TRBJ2-7; clone size: NA; CDR3 protein: CASRRTGVYEQYF
V gene: TRBV4-1; J gene: TRBJ2-1; clone size: few; CDR3 protein: CASSQRVRGPSYNEQFF
V gene: TRBV6-5; J gene: TRBJ2-7; clone size: NA; CDR3 protein: CASSYTGRGYEQYF
V gene: TRBV3-1; J gene: TRBJ2-1; clone size: NA; CDR3 protein: CASSQDARTQQFF
V gene: TRBV6-5; J gene: TRBJ2-7; clone size: NA; CDR3 protein: CASSYYVGSYEQYF